This T cell receptor (beta chain) was retrieved from a study of blood T cell repertoires in COVID-19. Study in general: COVID-19 samples from acute and convalescent phases originated in the United States, Italy and Spain. Nucleic acid was either cDNA or gDNA, and it came from T cells, B-cell-depleted T cells, or PBMCs.

Per the authors' pipeline: Reference gene primers were amplified, and this amplification served to estimate nucleated cell counts. Sequencing used immunoSEQ multiplex PCR; TCRdb keeps in-frame clones, though not all of them. That table supplies the V and J calls and clone size; D and trimming were determined from the DNA. This sample carries more than 100,000 clones, approximately 83% of them seen once, and the ten largest clones take 16%. CDR3 length equals 16 residues. The V gene's germline CDR1 is MGHRA and CDR2 YSYEKL. The V and J ends lost 3 bases and 10 bases, in that order; junction bases with no gene match: 17.

The source is a woman between 50 and 59 years old with acute or convalescent COVID-19. Sequencing was performed on peripheral blood. This chain links TRBV4-1 with TRBJ2-7; 8 bases agree with TRBD1. CDR3 DNA sequence: TGCGCCAGCAGCCACCCGCCCACCGATCAGGGGGCAAAACAGTACTTC. It codes for CASSHPPTDQGAKQYF.